This TCR beta chain was sequenced during a study of cytomegalovirus exposure and HLA in healthy donors. Sequencing was performed with immunoSEQ multiplex PCR; in TCRdb, only in-frame clones are kept and a portion is missing. The sample holds 260,000 or so clones, approximately 88% seen once. The V and J ends lost 3 bases and 5 bases, in that order; junction bases with no gene match: 6. Looked up from germline, CDR1 is MGHRA and CDR2 is YSYEKL. The CDR3 has 15 residues. The sequenced sample was PBMCs. The gene calls are TRBV4-1 and TRBJ2-1, with 8 bases lining up with TRBD2. The TCR originated in a woman under 30 in good health and CMV-seronegative. CDR3 amino acids: CASSQGTRRHNEQFF. The CDR3 bases are TGCGCCAGCAGCCAGGGGACTAGGAGGCACAATGAGCAGTTCTTC.